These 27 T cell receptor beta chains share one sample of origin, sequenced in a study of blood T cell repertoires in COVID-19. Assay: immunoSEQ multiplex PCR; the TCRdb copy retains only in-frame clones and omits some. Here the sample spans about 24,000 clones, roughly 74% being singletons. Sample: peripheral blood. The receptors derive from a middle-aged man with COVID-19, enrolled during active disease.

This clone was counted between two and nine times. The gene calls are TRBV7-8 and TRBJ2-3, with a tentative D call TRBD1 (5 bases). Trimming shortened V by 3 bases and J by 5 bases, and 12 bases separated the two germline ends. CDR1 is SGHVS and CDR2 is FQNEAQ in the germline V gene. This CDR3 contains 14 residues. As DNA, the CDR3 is TGTGCCAGCAGCTTTTCTAGTACAGGAGATACGCAGTATTTT. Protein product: CASSFSSTGDTQYF. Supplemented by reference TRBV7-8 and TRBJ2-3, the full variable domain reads GAGVSQSPRYKVAKRGQDVALRCDPISGHVSLFWYQQALGQGPEFLTYFQNEAQLDKSGLPSDRFFAERPEGSVSTLKIQRTQQEDSAVYLCASSFSSTGDTQYFGPGTRLTVL.

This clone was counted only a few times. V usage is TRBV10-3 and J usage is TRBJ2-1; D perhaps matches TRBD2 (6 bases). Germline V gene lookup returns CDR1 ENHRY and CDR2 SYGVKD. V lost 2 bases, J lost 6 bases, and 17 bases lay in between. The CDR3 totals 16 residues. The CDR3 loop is CAISEGRGLGRNEQFF. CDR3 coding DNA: TGTGCCATCAGTGAGGGACGGGGACTGGGGCGCAATGAGCAGTTCTTC.

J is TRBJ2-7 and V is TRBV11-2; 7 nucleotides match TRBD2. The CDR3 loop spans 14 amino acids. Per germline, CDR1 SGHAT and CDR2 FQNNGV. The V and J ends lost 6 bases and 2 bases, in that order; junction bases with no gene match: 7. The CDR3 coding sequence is TGTGCCAGCAGATCCCTAGCGGAGACCTACGAGCAGTACTTC. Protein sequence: CASRSLAETYEQYF.

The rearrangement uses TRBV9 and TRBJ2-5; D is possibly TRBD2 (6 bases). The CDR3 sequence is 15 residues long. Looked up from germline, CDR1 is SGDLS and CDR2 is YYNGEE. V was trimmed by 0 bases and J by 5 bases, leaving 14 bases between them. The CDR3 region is CASSVELGGGETQYF. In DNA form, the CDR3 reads TGTGCCAGCAGCGTAGAATTGGGGGGTGGGGAGACCCAGTACTTC.

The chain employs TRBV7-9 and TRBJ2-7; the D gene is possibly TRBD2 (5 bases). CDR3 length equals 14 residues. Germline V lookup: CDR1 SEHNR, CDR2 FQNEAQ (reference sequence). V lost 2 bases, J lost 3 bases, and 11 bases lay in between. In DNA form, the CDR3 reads TGTGCCAGCAGCTTATCGGGGTCCGACTACGAGCAGTACTTC. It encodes CASSLSGSDYEQYF.

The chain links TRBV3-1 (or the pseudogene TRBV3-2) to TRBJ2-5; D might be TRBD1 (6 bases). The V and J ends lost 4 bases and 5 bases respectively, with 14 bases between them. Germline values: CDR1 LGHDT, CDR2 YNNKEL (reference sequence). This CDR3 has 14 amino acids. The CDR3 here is CASSLSRGSETQYF. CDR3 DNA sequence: TGTGCCAGCAGCCTCTCAAGGGGGAGTGAGACCCAGTACTTC.

This CDR3 reads CASSIAGQGSQHEQFF. The CDR3 region has the DNA TGTGCCAGTAGTATAGCAGGACAGGGCTCCCAGCATGAGCAGTTCTTC. The chain recombines TRBV19 with TRBJ2-1, with TRBD1 matching over 8 bases. Germline CDR1 is LNHDA and CDR2 is SQIVND (reference sequence). The CDR3 spans 16 residues. With 1 base clipped from V and 8 bases from J, the junction kept 10 bases outside the gene matches.

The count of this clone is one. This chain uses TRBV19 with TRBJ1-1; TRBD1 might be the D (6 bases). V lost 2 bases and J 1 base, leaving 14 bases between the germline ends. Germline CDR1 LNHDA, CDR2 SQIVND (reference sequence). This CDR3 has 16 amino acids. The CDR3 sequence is CASSINPRQANTEAFF. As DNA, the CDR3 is TGTGCCAGTAGTATAAATCCCCGACAGGCGAACACTGAAGCTTTCTTT.

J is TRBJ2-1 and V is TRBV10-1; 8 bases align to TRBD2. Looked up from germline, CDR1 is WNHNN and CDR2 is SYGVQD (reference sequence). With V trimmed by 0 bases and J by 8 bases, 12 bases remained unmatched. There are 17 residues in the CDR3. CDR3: CASSESAAGGLGDEQFF. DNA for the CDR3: TGCGCCAGCAGTGAGTCGGCGGCCGGGGGACTAGGTGATGAGCAGTTCTTC.

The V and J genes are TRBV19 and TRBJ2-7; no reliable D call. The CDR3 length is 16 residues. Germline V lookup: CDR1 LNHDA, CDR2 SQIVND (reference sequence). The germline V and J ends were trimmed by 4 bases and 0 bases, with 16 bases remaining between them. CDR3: CASSSDKPSSSYEQYF. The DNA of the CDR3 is TGTGCCAGTAGTAGCGACAAGCCCTCAAGCTCCTACGAGCAGTACTTC.

CDR3 in DNA: TGCAGCGTACAGGGAGGGAGTGAAAAACTGTTTTTT. Its protein product is CSVQGGSEKLFF. V is TRBV29-1 and J is TRBJ1-4, with D maybe TRBD1 (6 bases). The CDR3 runs to 12 residues. Deletions cut 6 bases from V and 7 bases from J, with 12 bases between. Germline V CDR1 and CDR2: SQVTM, ANQGSEA.

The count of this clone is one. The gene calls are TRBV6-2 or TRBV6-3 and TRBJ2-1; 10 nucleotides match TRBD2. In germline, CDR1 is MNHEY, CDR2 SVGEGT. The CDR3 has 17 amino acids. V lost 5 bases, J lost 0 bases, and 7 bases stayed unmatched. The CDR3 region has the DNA TGTGCCAGCAGTATCACAGCGGGGGGGATCTCCTACAATGAGCAGTTCTTC. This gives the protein CASSITAGGISYNEQFF.

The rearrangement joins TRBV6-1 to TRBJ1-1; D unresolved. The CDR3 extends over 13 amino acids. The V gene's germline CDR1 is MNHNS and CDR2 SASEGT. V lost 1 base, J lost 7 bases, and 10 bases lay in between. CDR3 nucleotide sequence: TGTGCCAGCAGTGAAGGTGGCGGGTTTGAAGCTTTCTTT. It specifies CASSEGGGFEAFF.

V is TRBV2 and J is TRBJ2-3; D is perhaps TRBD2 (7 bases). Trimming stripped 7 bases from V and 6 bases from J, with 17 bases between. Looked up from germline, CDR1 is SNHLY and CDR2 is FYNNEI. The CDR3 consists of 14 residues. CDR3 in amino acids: CASTASGRGDTQYF. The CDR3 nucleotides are TGTGCCAGCACGGCTAGCGGAAGGGGGGATACGCAGTATTTT.

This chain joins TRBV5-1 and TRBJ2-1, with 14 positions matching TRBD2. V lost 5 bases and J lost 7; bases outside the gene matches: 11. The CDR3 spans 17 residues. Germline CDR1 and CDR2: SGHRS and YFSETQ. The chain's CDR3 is CASRRLAGGTTTNEQFF. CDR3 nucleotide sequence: TGCGCCAGCAGAAGACTAGCGGGAGGGACTACTACAAATGAGCAGTTCTTC.

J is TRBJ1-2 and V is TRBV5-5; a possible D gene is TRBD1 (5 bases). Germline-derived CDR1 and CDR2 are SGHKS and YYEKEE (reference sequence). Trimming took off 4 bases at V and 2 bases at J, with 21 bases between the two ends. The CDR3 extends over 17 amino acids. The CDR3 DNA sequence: TGTGCCAGCAGCCCCAGGGACTCGCCTCCTCAAAACTATGGCTACACCTTC. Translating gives CASSPRDSPPQNYGYTF.

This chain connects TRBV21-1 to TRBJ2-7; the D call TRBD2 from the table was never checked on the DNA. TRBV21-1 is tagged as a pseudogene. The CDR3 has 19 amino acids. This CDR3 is CASSYEPGLPTRHGYEQYF. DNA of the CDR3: TGTGCCAGCAGCTACGAACCGGGACTCCCTACGAGACATGGCTACGAGCAGTACTTC.

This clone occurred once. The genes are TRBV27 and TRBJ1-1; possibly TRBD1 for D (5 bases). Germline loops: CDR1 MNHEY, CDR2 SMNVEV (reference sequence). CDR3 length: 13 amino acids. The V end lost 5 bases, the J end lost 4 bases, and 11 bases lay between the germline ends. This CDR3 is CASSRAGGTEAFF. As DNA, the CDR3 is TGTGCCAGCAGTAGGGCCGGGGGCACTGAAGCTTTCTTT.

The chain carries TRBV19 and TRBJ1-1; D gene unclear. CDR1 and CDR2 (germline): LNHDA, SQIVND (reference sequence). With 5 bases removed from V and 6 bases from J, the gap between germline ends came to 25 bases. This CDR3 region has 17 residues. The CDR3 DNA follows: TGTGCCAGTAGTTCCCCCTGGAGGTCGTCAAGAGACGCTGAAGCTTTCTTT. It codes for CASSSPWRSSRDAEAFF.

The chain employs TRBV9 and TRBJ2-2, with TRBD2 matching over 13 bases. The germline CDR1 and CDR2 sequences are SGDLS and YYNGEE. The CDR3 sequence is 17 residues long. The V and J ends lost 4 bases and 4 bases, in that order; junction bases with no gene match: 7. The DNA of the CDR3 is TGTGCCAGCAGCCCCAGACTAGCGGGGGGTGTCACCGGGGAGCTGTTTTTT. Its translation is CASSPRLAGGVTGELFF.

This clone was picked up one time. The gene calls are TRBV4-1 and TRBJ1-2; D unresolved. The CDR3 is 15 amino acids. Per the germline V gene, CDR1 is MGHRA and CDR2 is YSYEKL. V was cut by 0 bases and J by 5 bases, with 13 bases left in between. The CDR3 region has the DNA TGCGCCAGCAGCCAAGATGACAACGCGGGGTATGGCTACACCTTC. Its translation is CASSQDDNAGYGYTF.

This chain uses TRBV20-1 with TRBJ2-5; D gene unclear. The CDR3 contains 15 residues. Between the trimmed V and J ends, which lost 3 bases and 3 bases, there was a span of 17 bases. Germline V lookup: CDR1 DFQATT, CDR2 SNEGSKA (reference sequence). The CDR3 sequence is CSASSLRTEKETQYF. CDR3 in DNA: TGCAGTGCTAGTAGCCTACGAACTGAAAAAGAGACCCAGTACTTC.

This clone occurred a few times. The CDR3 is CASSLANAGDEQYF. CDR3 in DNA: TGCGCCAGCAGCTTGGCCAACGCGGGAGACGAGCAGTACTTC. The V gene is TRBV5-1, the J gene TRBJ2-7, with TRBD2 matching over 7 bases. The V segment lost 0 bases and the J segment 5 bases; nucleotides outside the gene matches: 5. The CDR3 is 14 residues long. CDR1 SGHRS and CDR2 YFSETQ come from the germline V gene. The whole variable domain, remainder taken from reference TRBV5-1 and TRBJ2-7, is KAGVTQTPRYLIKTRGQQVTLSCSPISGHRSVSWYQQTPGQGLQFLFEYFSETQRNKGNFPGRFSGRQFSNSRSEMNVSTLELGDSALYLCASSLANAGDEQYFGPGTRLTVT.

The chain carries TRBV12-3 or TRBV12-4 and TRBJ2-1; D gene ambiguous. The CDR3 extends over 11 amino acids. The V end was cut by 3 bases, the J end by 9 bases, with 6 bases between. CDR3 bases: TGTGCCAGCAGTTTTCTTAGTGAGCAGTTCTTC. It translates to CASSFLSEQFF.

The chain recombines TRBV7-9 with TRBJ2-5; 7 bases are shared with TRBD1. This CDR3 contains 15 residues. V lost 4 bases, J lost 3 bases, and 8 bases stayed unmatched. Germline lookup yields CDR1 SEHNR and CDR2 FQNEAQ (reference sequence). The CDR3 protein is CASSWGQQMKETQYF. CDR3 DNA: TGTGCCAGCAGCTGGGGACAGCAAATGAAAGAGACCCAGTACTTC.

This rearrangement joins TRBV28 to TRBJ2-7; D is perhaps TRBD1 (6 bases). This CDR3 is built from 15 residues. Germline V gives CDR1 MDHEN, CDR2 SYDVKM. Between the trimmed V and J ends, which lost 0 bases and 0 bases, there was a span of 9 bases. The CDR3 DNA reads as TGTGCCAGCAGTTTATGGGGACAACACTCCTACGAGCAGTACTTC. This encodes CASSLWGQHSYEQYF. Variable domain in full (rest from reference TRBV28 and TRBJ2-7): DVKVTQSSRYLVKRTGEKVFLECVQDMDHENMFWYRQDPGLGLRLIYFSYDVKMKEKGDIPEGYSVSREKKERFSLILESASTNQTSMYLCASSLWGQHSYEQYFGPGTRLTVT.

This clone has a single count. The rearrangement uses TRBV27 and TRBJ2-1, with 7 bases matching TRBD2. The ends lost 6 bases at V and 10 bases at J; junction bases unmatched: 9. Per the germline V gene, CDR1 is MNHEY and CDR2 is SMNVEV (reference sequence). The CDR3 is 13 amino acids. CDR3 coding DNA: TGTGCCAGCAGAACGGGACTACCCTCAGAGCAGTTCTTC. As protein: CASRTGLPSEQFF.